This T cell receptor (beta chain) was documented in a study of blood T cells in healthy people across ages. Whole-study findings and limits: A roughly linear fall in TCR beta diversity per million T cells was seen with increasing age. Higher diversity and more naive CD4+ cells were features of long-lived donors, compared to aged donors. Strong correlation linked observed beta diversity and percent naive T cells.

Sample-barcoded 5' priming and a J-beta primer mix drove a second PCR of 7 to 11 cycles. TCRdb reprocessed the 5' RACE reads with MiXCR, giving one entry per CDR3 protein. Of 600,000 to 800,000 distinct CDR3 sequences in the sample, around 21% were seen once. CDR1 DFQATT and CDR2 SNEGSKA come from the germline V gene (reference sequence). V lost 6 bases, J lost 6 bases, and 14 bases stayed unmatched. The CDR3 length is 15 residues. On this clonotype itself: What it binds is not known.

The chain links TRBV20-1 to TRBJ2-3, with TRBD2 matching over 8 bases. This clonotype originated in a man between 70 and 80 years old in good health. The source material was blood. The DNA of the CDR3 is TGCAGTGCGCCGGAAGGCGGGAGGATCAAGGATACGCAGTATTTT. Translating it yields CSAPEGGRIKDTQYF.